This is a list of T cell receptor beta chains from one sample in a study of graft-versus-host responses after intestinal transplantation. Some clones are missing from TCRdb's copy, which holds only in-frame ones; the method was immunoSEQ multiplex PCR. The sample contains about 9,600 clones, approximately 80% of which appear only once. Material: ileum tissue, obtained roughly 450 days after intestinal transplantation. These receptors all stem from a human patient who received an intestinal transplant, so some T cells may come from the graft donor. The CDR3 runs from the conserved cysteine through the conserved F or W. A D gene is named only where the DNA matches it firmly. Size is omitted from some rows. Given values are once, few, many or a class for expanded clones.

d_gene: -; v_gene: TRBV4-1; abundance: -; j_gene: TRBJ1-5; CDR3aa: CASSQDPNDGYSNQPQHF; CDR3nt: TGCGCCAGCAGCCAAGACCCGAATGACGGTTATAGCAATCAGCCCCAGCATTTT
d_gene: -; v_gene: TRBV10-1; abundance: -; j_gene: TRBJ2-3; CDR3aa: CASSGLVGTSTDTQYF; CDR3nt: TGCGCCAGCAGTGGTCTAGTGGGGACTAGCACAGATACGCAGTATTTT
d_gene: TRBD1; v_gene: TRBV19; abundance: -; j_gene: TRBJ2-5; CDR3aa: CASRDRGGVNQETQYF; CDR3nt: TGTGCCAGTAGGGACAGGGGTGGGGTAAACCAAGAGACCCAGTACTTC
d_gene: TRBD2; v_gene: TRBV7-9; abundance: -; j_gene: TRBJ2-3; CDR3aa: CASSVGGSGFSTDTQYF; CDR3nt: TGTGCCAGCAGTGTCGGAGGTAGCGGGTTTTCCACAGATACGCAGTATTTT
d_gene: TRBD2; v_gene: TRBV10-3; abundance: few; j_gene: TRBJ2-6; CDR3aa: CAISEPRGDSGANVLTF; CDR3nt: TGTGCCATCAGTGAACCGCGGGGGGACTCTGGGGCCAACGTCCTGACTTTC
d_gene: TRBD1; v_gene: TRBV11-2; abundance: -; j_gene: TRBJ2-7; CDR3aa: CASSSDRESYEQYF; CDR3nt: TGTGCCAGCAGCTCGGACAGGGAATCCTACGAGCAGTACTTC
d_gene: -; v_gene: TRBV10-3; abundance: -; j_gene: TRBJ2-1; CDR3aa: CATEDTSSYNEQFF; CDR3nt: TGTGCCACCGAGGACACCTCCTCCTACAATGAGCAGTTCTTC
d_gene: -; v_gene: TRBV18; abundance: once; j_gene: TRBJ2-1; CDR3aa: CASSPGTGGPGEQFF; CDR3nt: TGTGCCAGCTCACCAGGGACGGGGGGCCCCGGTGAGCAGTTCTTC
d_gene: -; v_gene: TRBV6-6; abundance: once; j_gene: TRBJ2-3; CDR3aa: CASSYQGSSTDTQYF; CDR3nt: TGTGCCAGCAGTTACCAGGGGAGTAGCACAGATACGCAGTATTTT
d_gene: TRBD2; v_gene: TRBV19; abundance: -; j_gene: TRBJ2-7; CDR3aa: CATTGGSPYEQYF; CDR3nt: TGTGCCACCACGGGGGGATCCCCTTACGAGCAGTACTTC
d_gene: -; v_gene: TRBV18; abundance: -; j_gene: TRBJ2-1; CDR3aa: CASRQVRENNEQFF; CDR3nt: TGTGCCAGTCGACAAGTCCGAGAAAACAATGAGCAGTTCTTC
d_gene: -; v_gene: TRBV6-5; abundance: -; j_gene: TRBJ2-3; CDR3aa: CARQDGDTDTQYF; CDR3nt: TGTGCCAGGCAGGATGGGGACACAGATACGCAGTATTTT
d_gene: -; v_gene: TRBV7-7; abundance: -; j_gene: TRBJ1-1; CDR3aa: CASSFQENTEAFF; CDR3nt: TGTGCCAGCAGCTTCCAGGAAAACACTGAAGCTTTCTTT
d_gene: -; v_gene: TRBV2; abundance: -; j_gene: TRBJ1-3; CDR3aa: CASSELQYSGNTIYF; CDR3nt: TGTGCCAGCAGTGAACTACAGTACTCTGGAAACACCATATATTTT
d_gene: -; v_gene: TRBV18; abundance: -; j_gene: TRBJ2-7; CDR3aa: CASSPPGQAYEQYF; CDR3nt: TGTGCCAGCTCACCACCCGGGCAGGCGTACGAGCAGTACTTC
d_gene: -; v_gene: TRBV27; abundance: -; j_gene: TRBJ1-3; CDR3aa: CASSLTGSSGNTIYF; CDR3nt: TGTGCCAGCAGTCTAACAGGGAGCTCTGGAAACACCATATATTTT
d_gene: -; v_gene: TRBV18; abundance: -; j_gene: TRBJ1-3; CDR3aa: CASSPPGARGNTIYF; CDR3nt: TGTGCCAGCTCACCACCCGGGGCGAGGGGAAACACCATATATTTT
d_gene: TRBD1; v_gene: TRBV5-5; abundance: -; j_gene: TRBJ1-3; CDR3aa: CASSHRGRVASSGNTIYF; CDR3nt: TGTGCCAGCAGCCACAGGGGGCGAGTGGCTTCCTCTGGAAACACCATATATTTT
d_gene: TRBD1; v_gene: TRBV29-1; abundance: -; j_gene: TRBJ1-2; CDR3aa: CSVVTGYGYTF; CDR3nt: TGCAGCGTAGTGACAGGGTATGGCTACACCTTC
d_gene: -; v_gene: TRBV7-9; abundance: -; j_gene: TRBJ1-2; CDR3aa: CASSSLPGRLWGYTF; CDR3nt: TGTGCCAGCAGCTCTCTCCCAGGGAGGCTATGGGGCTACACCTTC
d_gene: TRBD1; v_gene: TRBV27; abundance: -; j_gene: TRBJ1-1; CDR3aa: CASGTGKTAFF; CDR3nt: TGTGCCAGTGGGACAGGGAAGACAGCTTTCTTT
d_gene: -; v_gene: TRBV10-3; abundance: few; j_gene: TRBJ1-2; CDR3aa: CAISESTDGYTF; CDR3nt: TGTGCCATCAGTGAGTCGACCGATGGCTACACCTTC
d_gene: -; v_gene: TRBV28; abundance: -; j_gene: TRBJ1-4; CDR3aa: CASSLSLGGGEKLFF; CDR3nt: TGTGCCAGCAGTTTATCTCTTGGGGGAGGGGAAAAACTGTTTTTT
d_gene: -; v_gene: TRBV7-2; abundance: -; j_gene: TRBJ1-2; CDR3aa: CASSHSAGINYGYTF; CDR3nt: TGTGCCAGCAGTCACTCCGCTGGGATTAACTATGGCTACACCTTC
d_gene: TRBD1; v_gene: TRBV10-1; abundance: -; j_gene: TRBJ2-1; CDR3aa: CASSDREHNEQFF; CDR3nt: TGCGCCAGCTCGGACAGGGAGCACAATGAGCAGTTCTTC
d_gene: TRBD1; v_gene: TRBV27; abundance: -; j_gene: TRBJ2-7; CDR3aa: CASSPAPLGQGVSYEQYF; CDR3nt: TGTGCCAGCAGTCCAGCCCCTCTAGGACAGGGTGTATCGTACGAGCAGTACTTC
d_gene: -; v_gene: TRBV21-1; abundance: few; j_gene: TRBJ1-4; CDR3aa: CASSKDRKEEKLFF; CDR3nt: TGTGCCAGCAGCAAAGACAGGAAGGAAGAAAAACTGTTTTTT
d_gene: TRBD1; v_gene: TRBV9; abundance: -; j_gene: TRBJ1-6; CDR3aa: CASTPQGEGNSPLHF; CDR3nt: TGTGCCAGCACCCCGCAGGGGGAGGGTAATTCACCCCTCCACTTT
d_gene: TRBD1; v_gene: TRBV19; abundance: -; j_gene: TRBJ1-5; CDR3aa: CASTRVTGGFNQPQHF; CDR3nt: TGTGCCAGTACCAGGGTGACAGGGGGCTTCAATCAGCCCCAGCATTTT
d_gene: -; v_gene: TRBV5-1; abundance: -; j_gene: TRBJ1-1; CDR3aa: CASSRDSRNTEAFF; CDR3nt: TGCGCCAGCAGCCGAGACAGCCGGAACACTGAAGCTTTCTTT
d_gene: -; v_gene: TRBV5-4; abundance: few; j_gene: TRBJ1-2; CDR3aa: CASSLTGGADGYTF; CDR3nt: TGTGCCAGCAGCTTGACCGGGGGGGCTGATGGCTACACCTTC
d_gene: -; v_gene: TRBV7-9; abundance: once; j_gene: TRBJ2-7; CDR3aa: CASSSDGLEQYF; CDR3nt: TGTGCCAGCAGCTCGGACGGCCTCGAGCAGTACTTC
d_gene: TRBD2; v_gene: TRBV15; abundance: -; j_gene: TRBJ2-1; CDR3aa: CATARGLAGVGDEQFF; CDR3nt: TGTGCCACCGCAAGGGGACTAGCGGGCGTAGGTGATGAGCAGTTCTTC
d_gene: TRBD1; v_gene: TRBV5-1; abundance: once; j_gene: TRBJ2-7; CDR3aa: CASSLAGGAYEQYF; CDR3nt: TGCGCCAGCAGCTTGGCAGGGGGAGCATACGAGCAGTACTTC
d_gene: -; v_gene: TRBV30; abundance: once; j_gene: TRBJ1-3; CDR3aa: CAWTNRRSGNTIYF; CDR3nt: TGTGCCTGGACAAACAGGCGCTCTGGAAACACCATATATTTT
d_gene: -; v_gene: TRBV7-9; abundance: few; j_gene: TRBJ2-3; CDR3aa: CASSTLRSSTDTQYF; CDR3nt: TGTGCCAGCAGCACCCTAAGGTCCAGCACAGATACGCAGTATTTT